What follows are 12 T cell receptor beta chains derived from one specimen sequenced in a study of T cell responses to AZD1222 COVID-19 vaccine. This table comes from immunoSEQ multiplex PCR, and its TCRdb copy is limited to in-frame clones, with some not included. This sample has around 80,000 clones, with approximately 90% found just once. The sample in question was peripheral blood, obtained 28 days after the second AZD1222 dose. The receptor set was obtained from an adult who received the AZD1222 COVID-19 vaccine.

This clone was counted between two and nine times. V is TRBV3-1 (or the pseudogene TRBV3-2) and J is TRBJ1-4; unclear D gene. The CDR3 length is 11 residues. Trimming cost V 6 bases and J 5 bases, with 4 bases left between them. CDR1 LGHDT and CDR2 YNNKEL come from the germline V gene (reference sequence). The CDR3 loop is CASSRNEKLFF. DNA of the CDR3: TGTGCCAGCAGTCGAAATGAAAAACTGTTTTTT.

V is TRBV6-5 and J is TRBJ1-1; a possible D gene is TRBD1 (5 bases). The CDR3 is 15 residues long. Deletions cut 2 bases from V and 4 bases from J, with 14 bases between. Looked up from germline, CDR1 is MNHEY and CDR2 is SVGAGI. The DNA for the CDR3 is TGTGCCAGCAGTTACCGGGGGGTGGGTAGCACTGAAGCTTTCTTT. The encoded protein is CASSYRGVGSTEAFF.

The rearrangement uses TRBV3-1 (or the pseudogene TRBV3-2) and TRBJ2-2; tentative D call: TRBD1 (6 bases). The CDR3 has 13 amino acids. The germline V gene encodes CDR1 LGHDT and CDR2 YNNKEL (reference sequence). The V and J ends lost 4 bases and 6 bases respectively, with 9 bases between them. The CDR3 DNA reads TGTGCCAGCAGCCCGCACAGGGCCGGGGAGCTGTTTTTT. The encoded protein is CASSPHRAGELFF.

J is TRBJ1-2 and V is TRBV5-4, with D possibly being TRBD1 (5 bases). The CDR3 has 16 amino acids. Trimming cost V 3 bases and J 2 bases, with 17 bases left between them. CDR1 and CDR2 (germline): SGHNT, YYREEE (reference sequence). CDR3 bases: TGTGCCAGCAGCTATACCCAACGGGGACGGAACTATGGCTACACCTTC. Amino acid sequence: CASSYTQRGRNYGYTF.

In nucleotides, the CDR3 is TGTGCCAGCAGCCTCTACTCCACTAGTAGCAATGAGCAGTTCTTC. Protein: CASSLYSTSSNEQFF. The gene calls are TRBV6-6 and TRBJ2-1; maybe TRBD2 (5 bases). The length of the CDR3 is 15 residues. Germline values: CDR1 MNHNY, CDR2 SVGAGI (reference sequence). Trimming took 6 bases from V and 6 from J, leaving 18 bases between them.

The rearrangement joins TRBV7-3 to TRBJ2-1, with TRBD2 identical over 15 bases. The CDR3 is 18 residues long. J was trimmed by 6 bases and V by 5 bases; bases with no gene match: 11. Germline assignment: CDR1 SGHTA and CDR2 FQGTGA. The CDR3 is CASSRGLAGGQGVNEQFF. The CDR3 DNA reads TGTGCCAGCAGCCGGGGACTAGCGGGAGGACAGGGTGTCAATGAGCAGTTCTTC.

The chain couples TRBV6-2 or TRBV6-3 to TRBJ2-4; a weak D match, TRBD2 (6 bases). V lost 0 bases, J lost 4 bases, and 10 bases lay in between. The CDR3 covers 15 residues. From germline, CDR1 is MNHEY and CDR2 SVGEGT. CDR3 nucleotide sequence: TGTGCCAGCAGTTACTCTTCTAGCGTTAAAAACATTCAGTACTTC. Translating gives CASSYSSSVKNIQYF.

This rearrangement joins TRBV5-1 to TRBJ2-2; TRBD2 matches at 7 bases. V gave up 3 bases and J gave up 10 bases; unmatched junction bases: 9. The CDR3 consists of 14 residues. Germline CDR1 SGHRS, CDR2 YFSETQ. The DNA of the CDR3 is TGCGCCAGCAGCTCTAGCGGACCCCGGGTGGAGCTGTTTTTT. This encodes CASSSSGPRVELFF.

In DNA form, the CDR3 reads TGTGCCAGCAGTGAACGGGGGTATAGCAATCAGCCCCAGCATTTT. Its translation is CASSERGYSNQPQHF. This rearrangement joins TRBV2 to TRBJ1-5; the D gene is possibly TRBD1 (5 bases). This CDR3 region has 15 residues. The V end lost 2 bases, the J end lost 0 bases, and 8 bases lay between the germline ends. Germline V CDR1 and CDR2: SNHLY, FYNNEI.

J is TRBJ1-5 and V is TRBV18, with no clear D. Per the germline V gene, CDR1 is KGHSH and CDR2 is LQKENI. The V and J ends lost 3 bases and 5 bases respectively, with 8 bases between them. CDR3 length equals 13 residues. This CDR3 is CASSPGSDQPQHF. CDR3 DNA: TGTGCCAGCTCACCGGGGTCAGATCAGCCCCAGCATTTT.

This clone was seen more than once but under ten times. V and J are TRBV6-5 and TRBJ2-7; D gene unclear. With 0 bases removed from V and 6 bases from J, the gap between germline ends came to 9 bases. The CDR3 runs 13 residues. Per the germline V gene, CDR1 is MNHEY and CDR2 is SVGAGI. The CDR3 DNA reads TGTGCCAGCAGTTACTCGTTCGGGCTCGAGCAGTACTTC. This codes for CASSYSFGLEQYF.

The chain couples TRBV15 to TRBJ1-1, with D unresolved. CDR3 length equals 14 residues. Germline V lookup: CDR1 LNHNV, CDR2 YYDKDF (reference sequence). V was pared by 6 bases and J by 3 bases, with 14 bases between. The CDR3: CATRNPVGDTEAFF. CDR3 nucleotide sequence: TGTGCCACCAGGAACCCGGTTGGGGACACTGAAGCTTTCTTT. The variable domain in full, completed from reference TRBV15 and TRBJ1-1, reads DAMVIQNPRYQVTQFGKPVTLSCSQTLNHNVMYWYQQKSSQAPKLLFHYYDKDFNNEADTPDNFQSRRPNTSFCFLDIRSPGLGDTAMYLCATRNPVGDTEAFFGQGTRLTVV.